This T cell receptor beta chain was recorded in a study of cytomegalovirus exposure and HLA in healthy donors. As to this clone: Its target is unknown.

60 Vbeta and 13 Jbeta primers were used in PCR. TCRdb keeps only in-frame clones here, not all; method: immunoSEQ multiplex PCR. The sample holds 150,000 to 180,000 clones, nearly 80% seen once. Study observations and caveats: Most subjects had HLA-A and HLA-B alleles reportedly predicted accurately by TCR beta sequences. As a later analysis showed, a missense DCLRE1C variant was linked to trimming of TCR beta V- and J-genes. Solely CMV serostatus was available to characterize immune exposure.

Trimming removed 2 bases from V and 6 bases from J, with 17 bases in between. The CDR3 runs 15 residues. Germline V gene lookup returns CDR1 SGHAT and CDR2 FQNNGV. Specimen: PBMCs. This clonotype was obtained from a man aged 25 to 40 in good health and CMV-seropositive. The genes are TRBV11-2 and TRBJ2-7, with a tentative D call TRBD2 (5 bases). The CDR3 coding sequence is TGTGCCAGCAGCTTATATACTAGAGGGCCGCTCGAGCAGTACTTC. Protein: CASSLYTRGPLEQYF. Full variable domain (outside the CDR3, taken from reference TRBV11-2 and TRBJ2-7): EAGVAQSPRYKIIEKRQSVAFWCNPISGHATLYWYQQILGQGPKLLIQFQNNGVVDDSQLPKDRFSAERLKGVDSTLKIQPAKLEDSAVYLCASSLYTRGPLEQYFGPGTRLTVT.